What follows are 25 T cell receptor beta chains derived from one specimen sequenced in a study of T cells in Graves' hyperthyroidism and ophthalmopathy. Amplified regions were TCR beta CDR3 sequences from RNA transcripts. The primer set for the first-round RT-PCR of the TCR CDR3 was HTBI. MiXCR, run by TCRdb on the multiplex PCR reads, gives a single entry per CDR3 protein. The sample comprises 270,000 or so distinct CDR3 sequences, 25% to 30% of which are singletons, and roughly a quarter rests with the top ten. Sequenced material: blood. These receptors were collected from a middle-aged man with Graves' hyperthyroidism that later progressed to Graves' ophthalmopathy.

The DNA for the CDR3 is TGTGCCAGCGGAGTCCCACGGAACACTGAAGCTTTCTTT. It specifies CASGVPRNTEAFF. The chain couples TRBV6-2 or TRBV6-3 to TRBJ1-1; D is undetermined. The germline CDR1 and CDR2 sequences are MNHEY and SVGEGT. CDR3 length: 13 residues. The V and J ends lost 8 bases and 1 base respectively, with 11 bases between them.

This clonotype appeared many times. The CDR3, as DNA: TGTGCCAGCTCACCCCCGTCGAGGTACGAGCAGTACTTC. It translates to CASSPPSRYEQYF. The chain joins TRBV18 to TRBJ2-7; D ambiguous. Trimming pared 3 bases from V and 4 bases from J, leaving 10 bases between. The CDR3 is 13 amino acids. Germline loops: CDR1 KGHSH, CDR2 LQKENI.

This clonotype appeared a few times. The J gene is TRBJ2-7, the V gene TRBV6-1, with D hard to call. V was cut by 1 base and J by 5 bases, with 9 bases left in between. Germline loops: CDR1 MNHNS, CDR2 SASEGT. This CDR3 is 13 amino acids long. CDR3 sequence (DNA): TGTGCCAGCAGTGAAGATGTTCGTAACGAGCAGTACTTC. This sequence encodes CASSEDVRNEQYF.

This clonotype was detected ten times or more. The chain links TRBV5-1 to TRBJ2-7; D is unresolved. V was clipped by 0 bases and J by 0 bases, with 10 bases between them. Germline-derived CDR1 and CDR2 are SGHRS and YFSETQ. The CDR3 covers 15 residues. CDR3 region: CASSLVSPSSYEQYF. The CDR3 nucleotides read TGCGCCAGCAGCTTGGTATCGCCCAGCTCCTACGAGCAGTACTTC.

This clonotype has more than one count but fewer than ten. One end of the junction fails to match germline, which may point to a read error. This sequence joins TRBV10-3 and TRBJ2-5; D is possibly TRBD2 (6 bases). Germline V lookup: CDR1 ENHRY, CDR2 SYGVKD. The CDR3 runs 15 residues. For the CDR3, the DNA is TGTGCCACCAGTGATTCGTTAGGTGGGAGGGAGACCCAGTACTTC. Amino acids: CATSDSLGGRETQYF.

The sample holds a few counts of this clonotype. Just one base apart from a much larger clone, this may be a read error. The V call is TRBV2, the J call TRBJ2-7; D not resolved. V was cut by 8 bases and J by 3 bases, with 11 bases left in between. The CDR3 totals 12 residues. Germline V gene lookup returns CDR1 SNHLY and CDR2 FYNNEI. This CDR3 is CASFSTRYEQYF. DNA for the CDR3: TGTGCCAGCTTCTCGACCCGCTACGAGCAGTACTTC. The entire variable domain, with the rest obtained from reference TRBV2 and TRBJ2-7, is as follows: EPEVTQTPSHQVTQMGQEVILRCVPISNHLYFYWYRQILGQKVEFLVSFYNNEISEKSEIFDDQFSVERPDGSNFTLKIRSTKLEDSAMYFCASFSTRYEQYFGPGTRLTVT.

V and J are TRBV6-1 and TRBJ2-5; D remains ambiguous. Germline V CDR1 and CDR2: MNHNS, SASEGT. There are 15 residues in the CDR3. V was shortened by 4 bases and J by 5 bases, with 17 bases between the two germline ends. The CDR3 nucleotides are TGTGCCAGCAGTGTGGTGCAAGCGCCAAGGGAGACCCAGTACTTC. Residues: CASSVVQAPRETQYF.

This clonotype was seen repeatedly, ten times or more. The chain links TRBV7-2 to TRBJ1-1; no clear D. The V and J ends lost 6 bases and 0 bases respectively, with 11 bases between them. Germline CDR1 is SGHTA and CDR2 is FQGNSA. The CDR3 consists of 14 residues. The DNA of the CDR3 is TGTGCCAGCAGAAGACAAAGTTTGAACACTGAAGCTTTCTTT. This encodes CASRRQSLNTEAFF.

This clonotype was detected ten times or more. V usage is TRBV11-2 and J usage is TRBJ2-2; the D is unclear. CDR1 SGHAT and CDR2 FQNNGV come from the germline V gene. This CDR3 has 19 amino acids. V lost 0 bases and J 0 bases, leaving 17 bases between the germline ends. The CDR3 spells CASSLDIARESANTGELFF. The CDR3 DNA reads TGTGCCAGCAGCTTAGATATTGCCAGAGAGTCTGCGAACACCGGGGAGCTGTTTTTT. The variable domain in full, completed from reference TRBV11-2 and TRBJ2-2, reads EAGVAQSPRYKIIEKRQSVAFWCNPISGHATLYWYQQILGQGPKLLIQFQNNGVVDDSQLPKDRFSAERLKGVDSTLKIQPAKLEDSAVYLCASSLDIARESANTGELFFGEGSRLTVL.

There are many counts of this clonotype. V usage is TRBV19 and J usage is TRBJ2-5, with unresolved D. Germline V gives CDR1 LNHDA, CDR2 SQIVND (reference sequence). Between the trimmed V and J ends, which lost 6 bases and 2 bases, there was a span of 13 bases. The CDR3 covers 14 residues. The CDR3 spells CASRRAGPQETQYF. CDR3 nucleotide sequence: TGTGCCAGTAGGCGAGCAGGCCCTCAAGAGACCCAGTACTTC.

This clonotype appeared many times. The chain carries TRBV5-5 and TRBJ1-1, with a tentative D call TRBD1 (5 bases). Germline CDR1 SGHKS, CDR2 YYEKEE (reference sequence). This CDR3 contains 15 residues. The V gene lost 4 bases and the J gene lost 1 base, with 14 bases spanning the gap. This chain's CDR3 is CASSPVWGENTEAFF. The DNA for the CDR3 is TGTGCCAGCAGCCCGGTATGGGGGGAGAACACTGAAGCTTTCTTT.

This clonotype was detected many times. V and J are TRBV2 and TRBJ2-5; D may be TRBD2 (5 bases). This CDR3 has 12 residues. Trimming removed 8 bases from V and 4 bases from J, with 11 bases in between. Germline V gene data show CDR1 as SNHLY and CDR2 as FYNNEI. The DNA for the CDR3 is TGTGCCAGCGGGAGTGGCGGAGAGACCCAGTACTTC. It specifies CASGSGGETQYF. The whole variable domain, remainder taken from reference TRBV2 and TRBJ2-5, is EPEVTQTPSHQVTQMGQEVILRCVPISNHLYFYWYRQILGQKVEFLVSFYNNEISEKSEIFDDQFSVERPDGSNFTLKIRSTKLEDSAMYFCASGSGGETQYFGPGTRLLVL.

This chain joins TRBV12-3 or TRBV12-4 and TRBJ1-2, with TRBD1 matching 9 bases. V shed 5 bases and J 6 bases; nucleotides not matched to a gene: 7. This CDR3 comprises 14 residues. CDR3 DNA: TGTGCCAGCAGTCCACAGGGACAGGGAGATGGCTACACCTTC. It codes for CASSPQGQGDGYTF.

This clonotype is medium-sized (0.01 to 0.1%) by share. The chain links TRBV6-5 to TRBJ2-7, with TRBD1 matching over 9 bases. Germline CDR1 reads MNHEY; CDR2 reads SVGAGI. After removal of 6 bases from V and 3 bases from J, the junction contained 9 bases not matched to a gene. This CDR3 contains 15 residues. This CDR3 reads CASRIRDRANYEQYF. The CDR3 DNA follows: TGTGCCAGCAGGATCCGGGACAGGGCAAACTACGAGCAGTACTTC.

This clonotype was counted ten times or more. The gene calls are TRBV5-1 and TRBJ2-2; D is uncertain. The V and J ends lost 6 bases and 2 bases respectively, with 11 bases between them. The length of the CDR3 is 14 residues. Germline V CDR1 and CDR2: SGHRS, YFSETQ. Written as DNA, the CDR3 is TGCGCCAGCAATACGGCCGGAAACACCGGGGAGCTGTTTTTT. Translated, it gives CASNTAGNTGELFF.

This clonotype was seen ten or more times. The chain recombines TRBV5-1 with TRBJ2-5; D is possibly TRBD1 or TRBD2 (6 bases each). The CDR3 is 14 amino acids. Germline V gene data show CDR1 as SGHRS and CDR2 as YFSETQ. Trimming took off 4 bases at V and 7 bases at J, with 17 bases between the two ends. The CDR3 sequence is CASSPGADRGTQYF. CDR3 sequence (DNA): TGCGCCAGCAGCCCGGGGGCAGATCGAGGGACCCAGTACTTC.

In this sample, this clonotype turned up many times. This rearrangement joins TRBV24-1 to TRBJ2-2, with TRBD1 identical over 7 bases. The germline gives CDR1 KGHDR, CDR2 SFDVKD. CDR3 length: 16 amino acids. The trim removed 5 bases at V and 2 bases at J, leaving 7 bases unmatched. The CDR3 DNA sequence: TGTGCCACCAGTGTCTCGGGACAGCAAAACACCGGGGAGCTGTTTTTT. Residues: CATSVSGQQNTGELFF.

This clonotype has at least ten counts. The chain joins TRBV7-8 to TRBJ1-2; no clear D. In germline, CDR1 is SGHVS, CDR2 FQNEAQ. The V end was cut by 2 bases, the J end by 1 base, with 14 bases between. The CDR3 spans 16 residues. The CDR3 DNA follows: TGTGCCAGCAGCTTAAGTCCGTCGGCACTTAACTATGGCTACACCTTC. Translated: CASSLSPSALNYGYTF.

The chain recombines TRBV6-5 with TRBJ1-3; 7 nucleotides line up with TRBD1. This CDR3 region has 15 residues. Germline V gives CDR1 MNHEY, CDR2 SVGAGI. V lost 2 bases to trimming and J lost 4 bases; unmatched junction nucleotides: 5. The CDR3 sequence is CASSYLGTAGNTIYF. The CDR3 DNA follows: TGTGCCAGCAGTTACCTCGGGACAGCCGGAAACACCATATATTTT.

This clonotype was seen at least ten times. The V and J genes are TRBV5-1 and TRBJ2-5, with 9 bases identical to TRBD2. Germline loops: CDR1 SGHRS, CDR2 YFSETQ. The J segment lost 5 bases and the V segment lost 0 bases, leaving 17 bases of the junction unmatched. There are 19 residues in the CDR3. The CDR3 loop reads CASSLARAGGPMSRETQYF. CDR3 in DNA: TGCGCCAGCAGCTTGGCCAGGGCGGGAGGGCCGATGAGTCGGGAGACCCAGTACTTC.

This clonotype showed up many times. The rearrangement joins TRBV6-2 or TRBV6-3 to TRBJ2-5; no reliable D call. The CDR3 loop spans 11 amino acids. Germline CDR1 reads MNHEY; CDR2 reads SVGEGT. The V gene lost 6 bases and the J gene lost 0 bases, with 2 bases spanning the gap. CDR3 residues: CASSHQETQYF. Here the CDR3 DNA reads TGTGCCAGCAGCCACCAAGAGACCCAGTACTTC.

J is TRBJ2-7 and V is TRBV6-2 or TRBV6-3; possibly TRBD1 for D (5 bases). This CDR3 is built from 14 residues. The V and J ends lost 6 bases and 3 bases respectively, with 15 bases between them. The V gene's germline CDR1 is MNHEY and CDR2 SVGEGT. This CDR3 reads CASRSLQGFYEQYF. The CDR3 DNA reads as TGTGCCAGCAGGTCCCTTCAGGGATTCTACGAGCAGTACTTC.

This clonotype has ten or more counts. V usage is TRBV6-5 and J usage is TRBJ1-1; D unclear. CDR3 length: 13 amino acids. CDR1 and CDR2 from the germline V gene are MNHEY and SVGAGI. V lost 0 bases, J lost 7 bases, and 9 bases lay in between. The CDR3, as DNA: TGTGCCAGCAGTTACTCAGGGAGAAGTGAAGCTTTCTTT. Translated, it gives CASSYSGRSEAFF.

V usage is TRBV20-1 and J usage is TRBJ2-7; D gene ambiguous. Germline CDR1 is DFQATT and CDR2 is SNEGSKA (reference sequence). The CDR3 runs 13 residues. Trimming cost V 6 bases and J 4 bases, with 16 bases left between them. The CDR3 is CSAEPGLRYEQYF. In DNA, the CDR3 is TGCAGTGCCGAACCAGGATTGCGTTACGAGCAGTACTTC.

There are many counts of this clonotype. This chain connects TRBV27 to TRBJ1-1; 9 nucleotides match TRBD1. The CDR3 loop spans 15 amino acids. After removal of 6 bases from V and 3 bases from J, the junction contained 8 bases not matched to a gene. The germline CDR1 and CDR2 sequences are MNHEY and SMNVEV (reference sequence). CDR3 in DNA: TGTGCCAGCAGGAACTCCGGGACAGGGTACACTGAAGCTTTCTTT. Protein product: CASRNSGTGYTEAFF.